A few counts support the clone carrying this TCR beta chain. This sample also contains other DNA sequences that code for the same CDR3. This sample stems from a study of glioma-infiltrating T cells after dendritic cell vaccination. Turning to the study itself: Dendritic cell vaccine was injected intradermally three times, biweekly.

Germline V gene data show CDR1 as SQVTM and CDR2 as ANQGSEA. This CDR3 has 12 residues. V lost 5 bases and J lost 3; bases outside the gene matches: 0. Only patients with spare fresh-frozen tumor and over two years of follow-up were included. Profiled with immunoSEQ multiplex PCR; TCRdb holds only in-frame clones, not every one. Of under 100,000 clones detected, about 84% appear once; the ten largest clones hold just under 3%. The source was blood, collected before dendritic cell vaccination. This TCR was sampled from a human donor with glioblastoma. The chain links TRBV29-1 to TRBJ2-5; 10 nucleotides agree with TRBD2. CDR3 DNA: TGCAGCGTTCTAGCGGGGGAAGAGACCCAGTACTTC. This sequence encodes CSVLAGEETQYF.